These 22 T cell receptor beta chains were sequenced from one sample in a study of shared clonotypes between healthy human individuals. Clones were read by immunoSEQ multiplex PCR, and TCRdb kept only the in-frame ones, dropping some. The sample holds over a million clones; 75% to 85% are singletons and the top ten take approximately 0.5%. The specimen was memory CD4+ T cells from PBMCs. Subset meaning: CD45RA-negative fraction. The receptors here all came from a man younger than 30 in good health. Some clones in this sample may be carry-over from other donors' samples.

This chain uses TRBV9 with TRBJ2-3; no reliable D call. The germline V gene encodes CDR1 SGDLS and CDR2 YYNGEE. Trimming stripped 3 bases from V and 2 bases from J, with 13 bases between. The CDR3 runs to 15 residues. The CDR3 DNA sequence: TGTGCCAGCAGCGCGGGTGGGCAGTACACAGATACGCAGTATTTT. It specifies CASSAGGQYTDTQYF.

The chain has TRBV25-1 and TRBJ1-6, with D unresolved. Germline V gene data show CDR1 as MGHDK and CDR2 as SYGVNS. Trimming removed 1 base from V and 12 bases from J, with 7 bases in between. The CDR3 runs 12 residues. The CDR3: CASSEFYQPLHF. In DNA, the CDR3 is TGTGCCAGCAGTGAATTCTACCAACCCCTCCACTTT.

Points on this clone: The junction and the germline gene differ at one end; a read error may be behind it. J is TRBJ2-2 and V is TRBV4-1, with D perhaps matching TRBD2 (7 bases). Looked up from germline, CDR1 is MGHRA and CDR2 is YSYEKL. The CDR3 runs to 15 residues. In nucleotides, the CDR3 is TGCGCCAGCAACCAAGGTTGGGGGGGCGCCGGGGAGCTGTTTTTT. This gives the protein CASNQGWGGAGELFF.

The chain carries TRBV5-1 and TRBJ2-7; D gene uncertain. Germline-derived CDR1 and CDR2 are SGHRS and YFSETQ. The CDR3 consists of 14 residues. Deletions cut 1 base from V and 7 bases from J, with 15 bases between. The CDR3 loop reads CASSLTTASGEQYF. The CDR3 coding sequence is TGCGCCAGCAGCTTGACAACAGCGTCGGGTGAGCAGTACTTC.

The chain recombines TRBV19 with TRBJ2-2; D call uncertain. The length of the CDR3 is 14 residues. Trimming pared 8 bases from V and 5 bases from J, leaving 15 bases between. CDR1 and CDR2 from the germline V gene are LNHDA and SQIVND (reference sequence). CDR3 sequence (DNA): TGTGCCAGTTCCCTTTTAAGGGTGACCGGGGAGCTGTTTTTT. Translated: CASSLLRVTGELFF.

This clone occurred a few times. This chain uses TRBV13 with TRBJ2-7; possible D gene TRBD2, 6 bases. The germline CDR1 and CDR2 sequences are PRHDT and FYEKMQ (reference sequence). CDR3 length: 17 amino acids. V lost 0 bases and J 4 bases, leaving 19 bases between the germline ends. CDR3 residues: CASSLGFLSGDSYEQYF. The CDR3 bases are TGTGCCAGCAGCTTAGGTTTTCTTTCGGGGGACTCGTACGAGCAGTACTTC.

This chain links TRBV27 with TRBJ2-1, with D tentatively TRBD2 (5 bases). V dropped 5 bases and J dropped 4 bases, with 15 bases sitting between them. This CDR3 is 15 amino acids long. The germline gives CDR1 MNHEY, CDR2 SMNVEV (reference sequence). The CDR3 loop is CASSTTPLGYNEQFF. CDR3 bases: TGTGCCAGCAGTACGACCCCACTAGGGTACAATGAGCAGTTCTTC.

The V gene is TRBV6-1, the J gene TRBJ2-1, with 7 nucleotides matching TRBD2. Germline V gene data show CDR1 as MNHNS and CDR2 as SASEGT. This CDR3 spans 15 amino acids. V lost 6 bases to trimming and J lost 3 bases; unmatched junction nucleotides: 8. The CDR3 is CASRAGTILYNEQFF. CDR3 nucleotides: TGTGCCAGCAGGGCCGGGACTATTCTCTACAATGAGCAGTTCTTC.

This rearrangement joins TRBV4-3 to TRBJ1-4; D gene ambiguous. Germline V gives CDR1 LGHNA, CDR2 YSLEER. V gave up 0 bases and J gave up 8 bases, with 7 bases separating them. The CDR3 runs to 13 residues. The CDR3 is CASSQEDSEKLFF. The CDR3 region has the DNA TGCGCCAGCAGCCAAGAGGACTCCGAAAAACTGTTTTTT.

The chain has TRBV25-1 and TRBJ2-5; 7 bases are a match to TRBD1. The CDR3 totals 15 residues. Germline-derived CDR1 and CDR2 are MGHDK and SYGVNS. V lost 2 bases to trimming and J lost 4 bases; unmatched junction nucleotides: 7. The CDR3 sequence is CASSEHRGRGETQYF. The CDR3, as DNA: TGTGCCAGCAGTGAACATAGGGGGCGAGGAGAGACCCAGTACTTC.

The CDR3 reads CSVVIAGVGEQYF. In nucleotides, the CDR3 is TGCAGCGTTGTAATAGCGGGAGTAGGCGAGCAGTACTTC. The gene calls are TRBV29-1 and TRBJ2-7, with TRBD2 identical over 9 bases. Unmatched junction bases numbered 7, after V lost 4 bases and J lost 6 bases. Germline CDR1 SQVTM, CDR2 ANQGSEA. CDR3 length equals 13 residues.

Many counts were recorded for this clone. The chain uses TRBV28 and TRBJ2-3; 8 nucleotides match TRBD2. CDR1 is MDHEN, CDR2 SYDVKM, per germline. The CDR3 has 18 residues. Trimming at V came to 3 bases and at J to 4 bases, leaving 15 bases not matched to a gene. CDR3 DNA: TGTGCCAGCAGTTTGAGGACTAGCTCCCTTGGGGGGGCAGATACGCAGTATTTT. Protein product: CASSLRTSSLGGADTQYF.

This rearrangement joins TRBV11-2 to TRBJ2-3; D remains unclear. Germline CDR1 reads SGHAT; CDR2 reads FQNNGV. Deletions cut 7 bases from V and 1 base from J, with 12 bases between. The CDR3 loop spans 14 amino acids. The CDR3 DNA follows: TGTGCCAGCACCTTGATAATGGGCACAGATACGCAGTATTTT. It encodes CASTLIMGTDTQYF.

CDR3 protein: CASSTFGANQPQHF. The CDR3 nucleotides are TGTGCCAGCAGTACATTCGGAGCCAATCAGCCCCAGCATTTT. V usage is TRBV2 and J usage is TRBJ1-5; D ambiguous. Germline lookup yields CDR1 SNHLY and CDR2 FYNNEI. The CDR3 length is 14 residues. Trimming stripped 5 bases from V and 3 bases from J, with 11 bases between.

The chain recombines TRBV7-8 with TRBJ2-2, with D uncertain. The ends were cut back, 1 base at V and 3 bases at J, with 6 bases in the middle. Germline values: CDR1 SGHVS, CDR2 FQNEAQ. CDR3 length: 14 residues. The CDR3 nucleotides read TGTGCCAGCAGCTTAGGTGCAGACACCGGGGAGCTGTTTTTT. Amino acids: CASSLGADTGELFF.

This chain connects TRBV2 to TRBJ1-4; TRBD1 matches 8 bases. With 5 bases clipped from V and 0 bases from J, the junction kept 2 bases outside the gene matches. Germline lookup yields CDR1 SNHLY and CDR2 FYNNEI. This CDR3 comprises 15 residues. The CDR3 nucleotides read TGTGCCAGCAGTCAACAGGGGGCAACTAATGAAAAACTGTTTTTT. Its protein is CASSQQGATNEKLFF.

V and J are TRBV10-3 and TRBJ2-7, with D possibly matching TRBD1 (6 bases). The germline V and J ends were trimmed by 2 bases and 3 bases, with 11 bases remaining between them. In germline, CDR1 is ENHRY, CDR2 SYGVKD. The CDR3 loop spans 14 amino acids. The CDR3 DNA reads as TGTGCCATCAGTGAGCAAGGCAGGGGCTACGAGCAGTACTTC. Its protein is CAISEQGRGYEQYF.

Turning to this clone: The same CDR3 arises from other DNA sequences in this sample as well. The genes are TRBV7-8 and TRBJ2-7; perhaps TRBD2 as D (6 bases). CDR3 length equals 13 residues. Trimming took off 6 bases at V and 1 base at J, with 10 bases between the two ends. Germline V CDR1 and CDR2: SGHVS, FQNEAQ. Here the CDR3 reads CASSRDSSYEQYF. The CDR3, as DNA: TGTGCCAGCAGTAGGGACTCATCCTACGAGCAGTACTTC.

V gene TRBV9 combines with J gene TRBJ2-2; weak D call: TRBD2 (6 bases). V shed 1 base and J shed 6 bases, with 7 bases lying between them. Germline lookup yields CDR1 SGDLS and CDR2 YYNGEE. This CDR3 has 13 residues. The CDR3 sequence: CASSVSGAGELFF. CDR3 nucleotide sequence: TGTGCCAGCAGCGTATCGGGGGCCGGGGAGCTGTTTTTT.

V is TRBV7-2 and J is TRBJ2-7; D is possibly TRBD2 (5 bases). This CDR3 is built from 14 residues. Trimming stripped 5 bases from V and 2 bases from J, with 13 bases between. Germline V lookup: CDR1 SGHTA, CDR2 FQGNSA. This CDR3 reads CASSTRTGTYEQYF. The CDR3 DNA reads TGTGCCAGCAGCACCCGGACTGGGACCTACGAGCAGTACTTC.

The sample holds one count of this clone. The chain employs TRBV5-8 and TRBJ2-5; 10 bases line up with TRBD1. The germline V gene has CDR1 SGHTS and CDR2 YDEGEE. The CDR3 extends over 17 amino acids. Trimming took 2 bases from V and 3 from J; bases not matched to a gene: 10. CDR3 sequence: CASSFSLGQGRKETQYF. The CDR3 DNA reads TGTGCCAGCAGCTTCAGCCTGGGACAGGGGAGAAAAGAGACCCAGTACTTC.

This clone was observed at least ten times. This sample also contains other DNA sequences that code for the same CDR3. The chain uses TRBV20-1 and TRBJ2-7; D unclear. In germline, CDR1 is DFQATT, CDR2 SNEGSKA (reference sequence). V lost 3 bases and J 4 bases, leaving 7 bases between the germline ends. The CDR3 is 11 amino acids. CDR3 DNA sequence: TGCAGTGCTAGTCTAGGTTACGAGCAGTACTTC. This gives the protein CSASLGYEQYF.